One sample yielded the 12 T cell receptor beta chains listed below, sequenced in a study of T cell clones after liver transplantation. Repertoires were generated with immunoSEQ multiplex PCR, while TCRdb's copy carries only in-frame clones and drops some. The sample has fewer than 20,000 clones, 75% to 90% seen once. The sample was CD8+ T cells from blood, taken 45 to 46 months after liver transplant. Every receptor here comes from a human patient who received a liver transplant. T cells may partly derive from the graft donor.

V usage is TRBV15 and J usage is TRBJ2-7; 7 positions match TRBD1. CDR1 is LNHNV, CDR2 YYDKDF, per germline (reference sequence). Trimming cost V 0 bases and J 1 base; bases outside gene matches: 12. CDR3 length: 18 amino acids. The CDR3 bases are TGTGCCACCAGCAGAGAGGGGACAGTGGATGGAATTTCCTACGAGCAGTACTTC. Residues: CATSREGTVDGISYEQYF. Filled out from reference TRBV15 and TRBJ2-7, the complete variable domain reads DAMVIQNPRYQVTQFGKPVTLSCSQTLNHNVMYWYQQKSSQAPKLLFHYYDKDFNNEADTPDNFQSRRPNTSFCFLDIRSPGLGDTAMYLCATSREGTVDGISYEQYFGPGTRLTVT.

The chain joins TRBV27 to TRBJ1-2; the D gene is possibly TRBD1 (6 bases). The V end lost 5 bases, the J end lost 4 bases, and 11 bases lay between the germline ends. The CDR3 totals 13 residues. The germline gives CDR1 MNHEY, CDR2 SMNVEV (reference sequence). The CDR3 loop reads CASSPATGYGYTF. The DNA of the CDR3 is TGTGCCAGCAGTCCCGCGACAGGCTATGGCTACACCTTC.

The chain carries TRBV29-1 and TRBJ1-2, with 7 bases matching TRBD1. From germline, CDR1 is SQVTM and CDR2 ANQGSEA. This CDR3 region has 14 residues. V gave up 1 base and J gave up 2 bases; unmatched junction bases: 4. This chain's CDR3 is CSVEGMDRNYGYTF. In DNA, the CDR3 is TGCAGCGTTGAAGGGATGGACAGGAACTATGGCTACACCTTC.

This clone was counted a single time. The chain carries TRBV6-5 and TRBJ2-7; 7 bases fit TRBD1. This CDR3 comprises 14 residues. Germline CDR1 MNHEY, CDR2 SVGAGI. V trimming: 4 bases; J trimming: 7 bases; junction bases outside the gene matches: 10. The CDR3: CASSLWQGVREQYF. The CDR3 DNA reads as TGTGCCAGCAGTTTGTGGCAGGGGGTAAGGGAGCAGTACTTC.

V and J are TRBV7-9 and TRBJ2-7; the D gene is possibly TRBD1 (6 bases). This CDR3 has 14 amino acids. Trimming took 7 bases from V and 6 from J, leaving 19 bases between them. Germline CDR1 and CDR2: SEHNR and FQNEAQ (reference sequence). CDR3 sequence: CASTEDRSLPEQYF. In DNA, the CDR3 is TGTGCCAGCACCGAAGACAGGTCCCTCCCCGAGCAGTACTTC.

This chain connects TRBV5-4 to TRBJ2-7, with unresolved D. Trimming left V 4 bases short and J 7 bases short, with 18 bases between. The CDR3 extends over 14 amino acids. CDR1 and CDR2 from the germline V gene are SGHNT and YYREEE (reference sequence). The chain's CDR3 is CASSPLTGVIEQYF. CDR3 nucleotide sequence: TGTGCCAGCAGCCCGCTGACTGGGGTGATTGAGCAGTACTTC.

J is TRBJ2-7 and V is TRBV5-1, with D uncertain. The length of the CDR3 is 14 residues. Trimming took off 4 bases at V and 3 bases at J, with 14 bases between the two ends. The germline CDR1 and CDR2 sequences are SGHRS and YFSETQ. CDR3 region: CASSPEPTYYEQYF. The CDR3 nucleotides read TGCGCCAGCAGCCCAGAACCAACTTACTACGAGCAGTACTTC.

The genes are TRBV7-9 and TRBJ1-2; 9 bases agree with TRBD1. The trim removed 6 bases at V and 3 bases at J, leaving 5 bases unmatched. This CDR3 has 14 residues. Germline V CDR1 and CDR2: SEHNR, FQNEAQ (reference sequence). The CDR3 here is CASSMGQGDYGYTF. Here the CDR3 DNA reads TGTGCCAGCAGTATGGGACAGGGAGACTATGGCTACACCTTC.

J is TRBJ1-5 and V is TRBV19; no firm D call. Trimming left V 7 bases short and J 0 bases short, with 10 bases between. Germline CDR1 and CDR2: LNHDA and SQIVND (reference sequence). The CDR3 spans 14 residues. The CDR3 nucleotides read TGTGCCAGTAAGGGCATTTATAGCAATCAGCCCCAGCATTTT. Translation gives CASKGIYSNQPQHF.

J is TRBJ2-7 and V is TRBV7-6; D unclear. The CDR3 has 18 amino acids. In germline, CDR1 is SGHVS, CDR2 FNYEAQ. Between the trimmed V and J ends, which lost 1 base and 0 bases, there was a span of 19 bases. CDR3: CASSLEAKQAFASYEQYF. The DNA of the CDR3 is TGTGCCAGCAGCTTAGAGGCGAAGCAGGCCTTTGCCTCCTACGAGCAGTACTTC.

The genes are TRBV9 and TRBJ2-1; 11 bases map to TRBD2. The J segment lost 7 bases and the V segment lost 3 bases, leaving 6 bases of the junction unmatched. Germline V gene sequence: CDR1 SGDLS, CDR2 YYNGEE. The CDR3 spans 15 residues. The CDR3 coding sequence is TGTGCCAGCAGCGCGGGACTAGCGGAGTTTAATGAGCAGTTCTTC. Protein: CASSAGLAEFNEQFF.

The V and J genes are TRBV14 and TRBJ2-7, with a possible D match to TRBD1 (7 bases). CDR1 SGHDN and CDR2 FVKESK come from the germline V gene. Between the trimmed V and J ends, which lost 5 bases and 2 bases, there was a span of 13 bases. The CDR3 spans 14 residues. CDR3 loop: CASSDPGGTYEQYF. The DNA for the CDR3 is TGTGCCAGCAGCGACCCAGGGGGGACCTACGAGCAGTACTTC.